This T cell receptor beta chain was retrieved from a study of T cell repertoires in aging, cancer and after chemotherapy. Trimming took 3 bases from V and 2 from J; bases not matched to a gene: 1. The CDR3 is made up of 14 amino acids. Per germline, CDR1 LNHDA and CDR2 SQIVND (reference sequence). TRB rearrangements spanning V, D and J were amplified using mixed TRB-A/B primers. TCRdb redid the calling of the multiplex PCR reads with MiXCR, one entry per CDR3 protein. Among 4,000 to 4,500 distinct CDR3 sequences listed, under 35% were seen once. Peripheral blood genomic DNA, not sorted cells or RNA, was the template.

Input material: blood. This TCR was sampled from a human donor with a blood cancer. The chain joins TRBV19 to TRBJ2-5, with 9 bases that match TRBD1. The CDR3 region has the DNA TGTGCCAGTAGTATCGGACAGGGGCAAGAGACCCAGTACTTC. Translation gives CASSIGQGQETQYF.